The present T cell receptor (beta chain) was sequenced within a study of blood T cell repertoires in COVID-19. This table comes from immunoSEQ multiplex PCR, and its TCRdb copy is limited to in-frame clones, with some not included. The sample lists about 170,000 clones; less than 85% were seen once. V dropped 1 base and J dropped 4 bases, with 11 bases sitting between them. The germline V gene encodes CDR1 SGHRS and CDR2 YFSETQ. This CDR3 contains 15 residues. The TCR comes from a woman in her forties or fifties who had recovered from COVID-19. The chain uses TRBV5-1 and TRBJ1-4; D is possibly TRBD1 (5 bases). The sample consisted of PBMCs or T cells enriched from blood (not recorded which). Here the CDR3 DNA reads TGCGCCAGCAGCTTGACTGGGGGGGTTAATGAAAAACTGTTTTTT. Translation: CASSLTGGVNEKLFF.